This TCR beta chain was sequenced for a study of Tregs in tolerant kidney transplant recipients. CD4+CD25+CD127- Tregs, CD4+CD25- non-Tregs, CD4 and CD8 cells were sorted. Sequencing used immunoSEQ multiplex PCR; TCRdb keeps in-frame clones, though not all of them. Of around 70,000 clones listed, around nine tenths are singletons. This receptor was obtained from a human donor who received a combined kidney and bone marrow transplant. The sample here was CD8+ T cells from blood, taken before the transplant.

The CDR3: CGGQETIGPQHF. Written as DNA, the CDR3 is TGTGGGGGACAGGAGACGATCGGGCCCCAGCATTTT. V gene TRBV7-6 combines with J gene TRBJ1-5, with 8 bases lining up with TRBD1. CDR1 is SGHVS and CDR2 is FNYEAQ in the germline V gene. The CDR3 spans 12 residues.